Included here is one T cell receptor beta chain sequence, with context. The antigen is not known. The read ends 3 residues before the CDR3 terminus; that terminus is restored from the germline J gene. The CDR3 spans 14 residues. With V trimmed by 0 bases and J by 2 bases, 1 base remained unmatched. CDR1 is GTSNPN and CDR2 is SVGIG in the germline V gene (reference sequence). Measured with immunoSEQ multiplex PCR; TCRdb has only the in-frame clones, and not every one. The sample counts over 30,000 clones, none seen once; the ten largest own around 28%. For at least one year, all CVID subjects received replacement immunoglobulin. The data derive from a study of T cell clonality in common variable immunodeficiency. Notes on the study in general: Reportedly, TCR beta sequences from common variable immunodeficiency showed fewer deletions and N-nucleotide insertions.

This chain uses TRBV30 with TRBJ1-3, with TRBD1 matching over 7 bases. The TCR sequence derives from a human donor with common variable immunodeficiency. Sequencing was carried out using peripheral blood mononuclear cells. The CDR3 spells CAWSVDRAGNTIYF. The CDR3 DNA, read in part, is TGTGCCTGGAGTGTAGACAGGGCTGGAAACACC.